Each of the 8 T cell receptor beta chains below was sequenced from the same sample in a study of blood T cell repertoires in COVID-19. Clones were sequenced by immunoSEQ multiplex PCR, and TCRdb holds only the in-frame ones, with some missing. The table has roughly 200,000 clones, approximately 85% seen once; the top ten hold roughly 6.2%. Material for sequencing was PBMCs or T cells enriched from blood (not recorded which). The receptors were gathered from a man in his forties or fifties who had recovered from COVID-19.

The genes are TRBV2 and TRBJ1-1; 7 bases map to TRBD1. V shed 4 bases and J 1 base; nucleotides not matched to a gene: 9. Looked up from germline, CDR1 is SNHLY and CDR2 is FYNNEI. CDR3 length equals 16 residues. The CDR3, as DNA: TGTGCCAGCAGTGTTCCTGCGGACAGGCCGAACACTGAAGCTTTCTTT. It is translated as CASSVPADRPNTEAFF.

The V gene is TRBV28, the J gene TRBJ2-3; D is unresolved. The CDR3 is 12 amino acids. Trimming removed 3 bases at V and 4 bases at J, with 5 bases between. CDR1 MDHEN and CDR2 SYDVKM come from the germline V gene. The CDR3 region is CASSLSSDTQYF. The CDR3, as DNA: TGTGCCAGCAGTTTGTCTTCAGATACGCAGTATTTT.

This chain connects TRBV4-1 to TRBJ2-3; 7 bases match TRBD2. The CDR3 spans 15 residues. Looked up from germline, CDR1 is MGHRA and CDR2 is YSYEKL. The trim removed 11 bases at V and 2 bases at J, leaving 13 bases unmatched. CDR3 nucleotides: TGCGCCGCGACTCCAAGCAGCGGGGCCACAGATACGCAGTATTTT. Translated: CAATPSSGATDTQYF.

V gene TRBV7-9 combines with J gene TRBJ2-1, with D perhaps matching TRBD1 (5 bases). CDR1 SEHNR and CDR2 FQNEAQ come from the germline V gene (reference sequence). The CDR3 is 16 amino acids. V dropped 4 bases and J dropped 8 bases, with 21 bases sitting between them. The CDR3 DNA is TGTGCCAGCAGCTACCGGGCAGGGCCCGTGAAGGATGAGCAGTTCTTC. It encodes CASSYRAGPVKDEQFF.

The V gene is TRBV3-1 (or the pseudogene TRBV3-2), the J gene TRBJ2-1; the D gene is possibly TRBD2 (5 bases). Germline V gene lookup returns CDR1 LGHDT and CDR2 YNNKEL (reference sequence). This CDR3 comprises 16 residues. V dropped 0 bases and J dropped 0 bases, with 9 bases sitting between them. CDR3 residues: CASSQDWEISYNEQFF. The DNA for the CDR3 is TGTGCCAGCAGCCAAGATTGGGAGATCTCCTACAATGAGCAGTTCTTC.

The chain employs TRBV30 and TRBJ2-1; 13 nucleotides agree with TRBD2. The V gene's germline CDR1 is GTSNPN and CDR2 SVGIG (reference sequence). This CDR3 region has 18 residues. Unmatched junction bases numbered 15, after V lost 2 bases and J lost 8 bases. The DNA of the CDR3 is TGTGCCTGGAGTTCCGCCCCGGGACTAGCGGGATACGGGGATGAGCAGTTCTTC. It encodes CAWSSAPGLAGYGDEQFF.

In this sample, this clone turned up once. This chain uses TRBV9 with TRBJ2-2; D call uncertain. The CDR3 covers 13 residues. V lost 6 bases and J 5 bases, leaving 11 bases between the germline ends. Germline V CDR1 and CDR2: SGDLS, YYNGEE. CDR3 sequence reads: CASKDFRTGELFF. CDR3 nucleotide sequence: TGTGCCAGCAAAGACTTTCGAACCGGGGAGCTGTTTTTT.

CDR3 nucleotides: TGTGCCAGCAGTTATTCGGACAGGGGCCGTGACTATGGCTACACCTTC. This encodes CASSYSDRGRDYGYTF. J is TRBJ1-2 and V is TRBV6-5, with 9 nucleotides matching TRBD1. This CDR3 region has 16 residues. Germline values: CDR1 MNHEY, CDR2 SVGAGI. V gave up 3 bases and J gave up 3 bases; unmatched junction bases: 8.